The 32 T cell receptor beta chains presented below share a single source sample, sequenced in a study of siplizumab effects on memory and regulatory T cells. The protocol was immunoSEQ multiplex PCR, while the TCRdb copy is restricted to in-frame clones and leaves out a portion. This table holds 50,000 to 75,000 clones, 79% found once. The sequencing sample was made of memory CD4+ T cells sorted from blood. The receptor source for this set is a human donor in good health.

CDR3 residues: CASSLGASGGAETQYF. CDR3 DNA sequence: TGTGCCAGCAGCTTGGGAGCTAGCGGGGGGGCAGAGACCCAGTACTTC. The chain employs TRBV5-4 and TRBJ2-5; TRBD2 matches at 12 bases. J was trimmed by 4 bases and V by 0 bases; bases with no gene match: 4. In germline, CDR1 is SGHNT, CDR2 YYREEE (reference sequence). This CDR3 is built from 16 residues.

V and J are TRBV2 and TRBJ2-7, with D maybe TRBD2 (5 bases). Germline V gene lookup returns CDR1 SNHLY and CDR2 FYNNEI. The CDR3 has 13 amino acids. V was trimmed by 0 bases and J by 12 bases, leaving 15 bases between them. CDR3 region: CASSEASGVGPYF. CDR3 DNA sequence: TGTGCCAGCAGTGAAGCGTCCGGGGTGGGCCCGTACTTC.

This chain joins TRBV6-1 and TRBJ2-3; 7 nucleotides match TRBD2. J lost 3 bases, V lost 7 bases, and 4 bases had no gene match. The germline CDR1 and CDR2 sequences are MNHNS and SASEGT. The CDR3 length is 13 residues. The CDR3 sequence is CASTSGVTDTQYF. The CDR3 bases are TGTGCCAGCACAAGCGGGGTTACAGATACGCAGTATTTT.

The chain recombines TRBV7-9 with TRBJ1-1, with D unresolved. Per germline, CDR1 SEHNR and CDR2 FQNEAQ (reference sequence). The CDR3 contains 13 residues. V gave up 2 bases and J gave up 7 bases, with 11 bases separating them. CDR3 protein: CASSLLVPSEAFF. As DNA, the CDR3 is TGTGCCAGCAGCTTACTGGTCCCCAGTGAAGCTTTCTTT.

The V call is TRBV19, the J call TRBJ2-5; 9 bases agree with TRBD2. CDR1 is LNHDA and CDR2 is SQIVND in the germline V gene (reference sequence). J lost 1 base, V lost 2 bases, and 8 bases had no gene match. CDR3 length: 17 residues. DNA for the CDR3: TGTGCCAGTAGTATACCGAGCGGGGGGACCCGCCAAGAGACCCAGTACTTC. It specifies CASSIPSGGTRQETQYF.

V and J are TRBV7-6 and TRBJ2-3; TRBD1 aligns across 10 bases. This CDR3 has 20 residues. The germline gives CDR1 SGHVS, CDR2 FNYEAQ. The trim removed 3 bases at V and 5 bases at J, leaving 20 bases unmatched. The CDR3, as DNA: TGTGCCAGCAGCTTGTATCCCCCGGGACAGGGGATCGTCGTTGGAGATACGCAGTATTTT. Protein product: CASSLYPPGQGIVVGDTQYF. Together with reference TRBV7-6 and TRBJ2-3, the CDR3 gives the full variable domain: GAGVSQSPRYKVTKRGQDVALRCDPISGHVSLYWYRQALGQGPEFLTYFNYEAQQDKSGLPNDRFSAERPEGSISTLTIQRTEQRDSAMYRCASSLYPPGQGIVVGDTQYFGPGTRLTVL.

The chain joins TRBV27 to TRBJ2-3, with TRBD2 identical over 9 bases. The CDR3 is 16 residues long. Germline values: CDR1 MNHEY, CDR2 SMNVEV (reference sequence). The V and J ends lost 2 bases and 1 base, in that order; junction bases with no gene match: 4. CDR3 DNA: TGTGCCAGCAGTTTAAGGCCTAGCGGGGGCACAGATACGCAGTATTTT. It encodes CASSLRPSGGTDTQYF.

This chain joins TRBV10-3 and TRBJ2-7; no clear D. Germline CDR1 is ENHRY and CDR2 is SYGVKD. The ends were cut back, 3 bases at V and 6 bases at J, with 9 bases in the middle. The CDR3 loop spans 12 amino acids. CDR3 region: CAISDVPFEQYF. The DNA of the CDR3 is TGTGCCATCAGTGATGTCCCGTTCGAGCAGTACTTC.

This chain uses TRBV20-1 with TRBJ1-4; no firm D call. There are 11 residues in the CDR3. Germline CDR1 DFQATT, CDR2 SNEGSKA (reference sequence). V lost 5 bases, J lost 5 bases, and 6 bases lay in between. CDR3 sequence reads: CSAWKNEKLFF. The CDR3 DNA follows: TGCAGTGCTTGGAAGAATGAAAAACTGTTTTTT.

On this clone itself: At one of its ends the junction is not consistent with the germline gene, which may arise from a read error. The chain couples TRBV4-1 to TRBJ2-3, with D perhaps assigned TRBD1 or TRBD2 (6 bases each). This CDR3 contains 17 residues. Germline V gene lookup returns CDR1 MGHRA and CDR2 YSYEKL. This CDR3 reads CASSQDLGGPRTGTQYF. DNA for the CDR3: TGCGCCAGCAGCCAAGATCTGGGGGGCCCTCGAACAGGTACGCAGTATTTT.

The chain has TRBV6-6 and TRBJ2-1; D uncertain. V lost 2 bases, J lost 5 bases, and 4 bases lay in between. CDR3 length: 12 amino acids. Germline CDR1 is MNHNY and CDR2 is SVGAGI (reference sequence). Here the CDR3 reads CASSYINNEQFF. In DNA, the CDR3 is TGTGCCAGCAGTTACATAAACAATGAGCAGTTCTTC.

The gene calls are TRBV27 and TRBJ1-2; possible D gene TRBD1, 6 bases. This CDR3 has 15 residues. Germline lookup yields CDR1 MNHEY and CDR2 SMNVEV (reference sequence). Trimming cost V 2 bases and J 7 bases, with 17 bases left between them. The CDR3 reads CASSLGFGGQGGYTF. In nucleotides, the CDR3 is TGTGCCAGCAGTTTAGGGTTTGGGGGCCAGGGTGGCTACACCTTC.

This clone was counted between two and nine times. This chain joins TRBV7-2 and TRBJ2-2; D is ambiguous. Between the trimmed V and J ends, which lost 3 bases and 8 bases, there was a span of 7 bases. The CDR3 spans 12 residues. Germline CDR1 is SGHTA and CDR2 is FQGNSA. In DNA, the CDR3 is TGTGCCAGCAGCTTTTACGAGGGGGAGCTGTTTTTT. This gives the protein CASSFYEGELFF.

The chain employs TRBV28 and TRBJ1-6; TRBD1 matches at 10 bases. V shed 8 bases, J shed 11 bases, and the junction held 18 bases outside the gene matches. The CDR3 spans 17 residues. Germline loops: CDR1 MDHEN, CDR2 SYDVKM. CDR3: CASFPLRGQGSLPPLHF. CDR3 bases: TGTGCCAGCTTCCCCCTCAGGGGACAGGGGAGTTTGCCACCCCTCCACTTT.

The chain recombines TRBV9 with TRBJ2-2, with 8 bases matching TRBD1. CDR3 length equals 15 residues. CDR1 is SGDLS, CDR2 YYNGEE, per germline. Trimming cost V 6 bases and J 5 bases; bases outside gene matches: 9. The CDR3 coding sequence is TGTGCCAGCAATAAACTGACAGGGGATACCGGGGAGCTGTTTTTT. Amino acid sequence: CASNKLTGDTGELFF. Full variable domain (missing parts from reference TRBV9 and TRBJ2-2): DSGVTQTPKHLITATGQRVTLRCSPRSGDLSVYWYQQSLDQGLQFLIQYYNGEERAKGNILERFSAQQFPDLHSELNLSSLELGDSALYFCASNKLTGDTGELFFGEGSRLTVL.

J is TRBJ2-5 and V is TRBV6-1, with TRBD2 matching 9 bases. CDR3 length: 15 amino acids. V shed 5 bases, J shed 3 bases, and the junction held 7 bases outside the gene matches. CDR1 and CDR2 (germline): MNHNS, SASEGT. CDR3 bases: TGTGCCAGCAGTTCATTAGCGGGGGTCAAAGAGACCCAGTACTTC. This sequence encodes CASSSLAGVKETQYF.

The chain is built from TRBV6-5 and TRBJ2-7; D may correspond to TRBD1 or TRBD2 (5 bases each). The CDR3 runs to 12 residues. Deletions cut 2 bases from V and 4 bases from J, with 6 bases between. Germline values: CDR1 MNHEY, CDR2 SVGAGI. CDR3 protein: CASSYEGYEQYF. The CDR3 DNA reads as TGTGCCAGCAGTTACGAGGGGTACGAGCAGTACTTC.

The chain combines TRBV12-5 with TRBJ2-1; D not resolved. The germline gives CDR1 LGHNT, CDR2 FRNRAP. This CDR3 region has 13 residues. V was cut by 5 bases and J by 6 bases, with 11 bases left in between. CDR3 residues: CASGPRAANEQFF. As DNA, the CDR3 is TGTGCTAGTGGTCCCAGAGCCGCCAATGAGCAGTTCTTC.

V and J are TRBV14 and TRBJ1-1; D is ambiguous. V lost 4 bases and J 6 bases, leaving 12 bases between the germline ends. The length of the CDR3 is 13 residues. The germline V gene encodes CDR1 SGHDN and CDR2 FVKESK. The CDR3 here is CASSPIRISEAFF. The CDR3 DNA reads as TGTGCCAGCAGCCCCATTCGGATTTCTGAAGCTTTCTTT.

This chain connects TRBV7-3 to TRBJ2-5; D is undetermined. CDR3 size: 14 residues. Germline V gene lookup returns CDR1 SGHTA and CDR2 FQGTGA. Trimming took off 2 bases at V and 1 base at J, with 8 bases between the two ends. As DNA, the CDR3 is TGTGCCAGCAGCTTAGGACGTACCCAAGAGACCCAGTACTTC. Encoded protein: CASSLGRTQETQYF.

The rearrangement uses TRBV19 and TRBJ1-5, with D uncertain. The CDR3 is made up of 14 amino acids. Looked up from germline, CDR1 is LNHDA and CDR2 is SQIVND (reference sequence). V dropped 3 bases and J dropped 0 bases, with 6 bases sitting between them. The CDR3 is CASSIGNSNQPQHF. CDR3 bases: TGTGCCAGTAGTATTGGTAATAGCAATCAGCCCCAGCATTTT.

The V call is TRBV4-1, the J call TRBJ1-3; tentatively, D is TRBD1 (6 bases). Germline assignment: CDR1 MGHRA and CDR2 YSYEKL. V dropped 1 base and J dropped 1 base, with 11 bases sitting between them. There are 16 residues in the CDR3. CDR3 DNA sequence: TGCGCCAGCAGCCAAGTGGGGGCCGGATCTGGAAACACCATATATTTT. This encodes CASSQVGAGSGNTIYF.

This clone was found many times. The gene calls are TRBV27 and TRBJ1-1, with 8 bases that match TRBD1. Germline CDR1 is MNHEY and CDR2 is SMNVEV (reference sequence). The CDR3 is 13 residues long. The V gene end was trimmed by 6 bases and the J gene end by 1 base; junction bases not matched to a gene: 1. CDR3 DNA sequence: TGTGCCAGCAGACAGGGGGGGAACACTGAAGCTTTCTTT. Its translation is CASRQGGNTEAFF.

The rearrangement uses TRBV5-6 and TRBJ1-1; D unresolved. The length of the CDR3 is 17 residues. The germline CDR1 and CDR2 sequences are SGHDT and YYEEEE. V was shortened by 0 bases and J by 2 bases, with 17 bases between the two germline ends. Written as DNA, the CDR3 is TGTGCCAGCAGCTTGGCCCAGAACCCTAGAGGTAACACTGAAGCTTTCTTT. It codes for CASSLAQNPRGNTEAFF.

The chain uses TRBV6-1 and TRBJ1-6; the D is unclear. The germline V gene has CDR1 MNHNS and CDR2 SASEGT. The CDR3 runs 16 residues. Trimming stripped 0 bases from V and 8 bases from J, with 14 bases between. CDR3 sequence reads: CASSEAPGGRDSPLHF. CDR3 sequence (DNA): TGTGCCAGCAGTGAAGCGCCGGGAGGGAGAGATTCACCCCTCCACTTT.

The CDR3 sequence is CASSQTSGGSTDTQYF. The CDR3, as DNA: TGTGCCAGCAGCCAAACTAGCGGGGGGTCCACAGATACGCAGTATTTT. The chain is built from TRBV9 and TRBJ2-3; 12 nucleotides agree with TRBD2. Trimming took 4 bases from V and 2 from J; bases not matched to a gene: 5. Germline V lookup: CDR1 SGDLS, CDR2 YYNGEE. The CDR3 contains 16 residues.

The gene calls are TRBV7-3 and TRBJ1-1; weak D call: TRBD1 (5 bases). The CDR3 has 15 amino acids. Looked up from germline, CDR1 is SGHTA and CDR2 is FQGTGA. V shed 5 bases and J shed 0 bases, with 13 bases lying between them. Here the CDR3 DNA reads TGTGCCAGCAGCGTAATGGGGGGGATGAACACTGAAGCTTTCTTT. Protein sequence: CASSVMGGMNTEAFF.

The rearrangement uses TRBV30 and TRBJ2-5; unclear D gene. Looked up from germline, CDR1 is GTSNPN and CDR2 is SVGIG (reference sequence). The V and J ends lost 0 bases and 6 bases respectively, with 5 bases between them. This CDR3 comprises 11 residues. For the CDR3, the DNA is TGTGCCTGGAGTGTAGGCCAGACCCAGTACTTC. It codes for CAWSVGQTQYF.

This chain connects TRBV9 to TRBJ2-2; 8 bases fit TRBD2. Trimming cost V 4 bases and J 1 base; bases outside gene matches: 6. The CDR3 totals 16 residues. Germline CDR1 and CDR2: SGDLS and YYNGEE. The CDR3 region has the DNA TGTGCCAGCAGCCCGCGGGGGGACGTGAACACCGGGGAGCTGTTTTTT. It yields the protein CASSPRGDVNTGELFF.

The CDR3 sequence: CASREQPGTEAFF. The DNA for the CDR3 is TGTGCCAGCAGAGAACAACCGGGCACTGAAGCTTTCTTT. The rearrangement joins TRBV7-2 to TRBJ1-1; D unresolved. Germline V gives CDR1 SGHTA, CDR2 FQGNSA. V gave up 6 bases and J gave up 4 bases, with 12 bases separating them. CDR3 length: 13 amino acids.

This CDR3 is CASSFVGEVRSAEQFF. CDR3 DNA sequence: TGCGCCAGCAGCTTTGTCGGCGAGGTTCGTTCGGCGGAGCAGTTCTTC. The rearrangement uses TRBV5-1 and TRBJ2-1; no clear D gene. The germline V and J ends were trimmed by 2 bases and 10 bases, with 22 bases remaining between them. CDR3 length equals 16 residues. Germline CDR1 and CDR2: SGHRS and YFSETQ.

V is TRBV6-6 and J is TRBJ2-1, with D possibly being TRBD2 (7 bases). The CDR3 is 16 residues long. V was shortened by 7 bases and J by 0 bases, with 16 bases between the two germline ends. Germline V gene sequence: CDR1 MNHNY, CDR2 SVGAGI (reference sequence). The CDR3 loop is CASIATGGGSYNEQFF. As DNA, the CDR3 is TGTGCCAGCATTGCGACGGGGGGCGGCTCCTACAATGAGCAGTTCTTC.